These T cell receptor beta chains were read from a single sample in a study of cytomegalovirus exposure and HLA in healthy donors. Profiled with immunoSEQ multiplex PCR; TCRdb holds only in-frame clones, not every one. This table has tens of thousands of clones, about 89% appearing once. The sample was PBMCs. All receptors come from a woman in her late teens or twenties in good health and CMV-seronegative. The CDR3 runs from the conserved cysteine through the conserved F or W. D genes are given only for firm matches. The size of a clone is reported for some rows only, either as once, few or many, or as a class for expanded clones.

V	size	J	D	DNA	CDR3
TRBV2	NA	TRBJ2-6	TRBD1	TGTGCCAGCAGCGAAACAGGGGTTGGGGCCAACGTCCTGACTTTC	CASSETGVGANVLTF
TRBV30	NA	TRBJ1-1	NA	TGTGCCTGGATTCTCCCCGGGGGGACGGGGACTGAAGCTTTCTTT	CAWILPGGTGTEAFF
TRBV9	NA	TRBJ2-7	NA	TGTGCCAGCAGCCCCCTAGGAGGGGGCATAGACGAGCAGTACTTC	CASSPLGGGIDEQYF
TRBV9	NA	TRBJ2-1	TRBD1	TGTGCCAGCAGCCCCGCCGGGACAGGGCGAATCTGGCAGTTCTTC	CASSPAGTGRIWQFF
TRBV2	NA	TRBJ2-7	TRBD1	TGTGCCAGCAGTATCGACAGGGCCTACGAGCAGTACTTC	CASSIDRAYEQYF
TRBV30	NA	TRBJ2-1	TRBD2	TGTGCCTCCCAAAACCGGACTAGCGGGATTAGCCTGTTCTTC	CASQNRTSGISLFF
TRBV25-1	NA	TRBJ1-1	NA	TGTGCCAGCAGTGTTCCGGGACACCGGAACACTGAAGCTTTCTTT	CASSVPGHRNTEAFF
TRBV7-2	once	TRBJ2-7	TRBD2	TGTGCCAGCAGCGACACGCTAGCGGGTTCCTACGAGCAGTACTTC	CASSDTLAGSYEQYF
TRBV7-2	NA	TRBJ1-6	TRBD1	TGTGCCAGCAGCTTGGGGACAGGGCTTAATTCACCCCTCCACTTT	CASSLGTGLNSPLHF
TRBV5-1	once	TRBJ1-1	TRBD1	TGCGCCAGCAGCTTGGGTTCCGGGACAGGGGACGCTGAAGCTTTCTTT	CASSLGSGTGDAEAFF
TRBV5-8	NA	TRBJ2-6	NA	TGTGCCAGCAGCTTGGTCTTCGGCTCTGGGGCCAACGTCCTGACTTTC	CASSLVFGSGANVLTF
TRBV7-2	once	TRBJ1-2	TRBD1	TGTGCCAGCAGCTTGACAGGGGGCGTCTATGGCTACACCTTC	CASSLTGGVYGYTF
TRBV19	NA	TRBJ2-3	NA	TGTGCCAGTAGTATAGGTGGAGGGACAGATACGCAGTATTTT	CASSIGGGTDTQYF
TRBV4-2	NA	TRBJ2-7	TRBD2	TGTGCCAGCAGCCAAGAAACCCCCGTTCTAGCGGGGACCTACGAGCAGTACTTC	CASSQETPVLAGTYEQYF